This T cell receptor (beta chain) was retrieved from a study of blood T cells in healthy people across ages. This CDR3 contains 14 residues. Trimming took 5 bases from V and 1 from J, leaving 8 bases between them. Germline CDR1 and CDR2: MNHEY and SVGAGI. This clonotype was picked up one time. Alongside a J-beta primer mix, a sample-barcoded 5' primer served in a second PCR lasting about 7 to 11 cycles. Researchers report that a template-switch adaptor with 12 random nucleotides tagged each cDNA molecule. Per sample, CDR3-containing paired-end reads numbered at least 2.5 million. TCRdb independently ran MiXCR on the 5' RACE reads; one entry per CDR3 protein. The sample carries approximately 770,000 distinct CDR3 sequences, 58% recorded once.

The chain uses TRBV6-5 and TRBJ2-2, with D possibly matching TRBD1 (6 bases). Material: blood. This TCR derives from a man aged 25 to 45 in good health. The CDR3 DNA reads TGTGCCAGCAGTGGGGGCCTGAACACCGGGGAGCTGTTTTTT. Encoded protein: CASSGGLNTGELFF.